These 6 T cell receptor beta chains came from one sample sequenced in a study of blood T cells in healthy people across ages (dated by TCRdb to the mid-2010s). Libraries were made using 5' RACE. The instrument was an Illumina HiSeq 2500. A second PCR of about 7 to 12 cycles was run with a J-beta primer mix and a sample-barcoded 5' primer. The public reads were reprocessed in TCRdb via fastp at Q25 and MiXCR, keeping in-frame beta chains. CDR3 protein sequences are deduplicated, and each keeps its most common genes and DNA. This sample is represented by about 1.1 million distinct CDR3 sequences; around two fifths of them were singletons. 13% of the sample is in the top ten clones. Sequenced sample: blood. These receptor sequences come from a man between 18 and 29 years old in good health.

This clonotype appeared a few times. The CDR3 region has the DNA TGTGCCAGCAGCTTAGTCTCCGATGAGCAGTTCTTC. Translating it yields CASSLVSDEQFF. The chain is built from TRBV7-6 and TRBJ2-1, with D unresolved. The CDR3 has 12 amino acids. CDR1 SGHVS and CDR2 FNYEAQ come from the germline V gene. V lost 1 base and J 8 bases, leaving 6 bases between the germline ends.

The gene calls are TRBV10-3 and TRBJ2-5; 11 positions match TRBD1. The trim removed 11 bases at V and 11 bases at J, leaving 16 bases unmatched. Germline loops: CDR1 ENHRY, CDR2 SYGVKD. The CDR3 totals 14 residues. The CDR3 coding sequence is TGTGCCGCGAAAGGACAGGGGGCCTACAATGAGCAGTACTTC. This translates into CAAKGQGAYNEQYF.

On this clonotype itself: One junction end disagrees with the germline gene, perhaps due to a read error. V usage is TRBV10-3 and J usage is TRBJ2-2; 8 bases are a match to TRBD2. The V gene's germline CDR1 is ENHRY and CDR2 SYGVKD. There are 12 residues in the CDR3. CDR3 sequence reads: CATGGNTGELFF. DNA for the CDR3: TGTGCCACGGGGGGGAACACAGGGGAGCTGTTTTTT.

This chain joins TRBV25-1 and TRBJ1-6, with D maybe TRBD1 (6 bases). The germline V gene has CDR1 MGHDK and CDR2 SYGVNS. This CDR3 has 15 residues. Deletions cut 5 bases from V and 10 bases from J, with 18 bases between. This CDR3 is CASSRGVDTISPLHF. The CDR3 nucleotides read TGTGCCAGCAGTAGGGGGGTCGACACAATATCACCCCTCCACTTT.

On this clonotype: The junction departs from germline at one end; a sequencing error may be responsible. This chain uses TRBV6-5 with TRBJ1-2, with D hard to call. The germline gives CDR1 MNHEY, CDR2 SVGAGI. The CDR3 contains 12 residues. CDR3 nucleotides: TGTGCCAGCCACCAGGACTTCTATGGTTACACCTTC. Its translation: CASHQDFYGYTF.

The chain carries TRBV20-1 and TRBJ2-7, with D perhaps TRBD2 (6 bases). The germline V gene has CDR1 DFQATT and CDR2 SNEGSKA (reference sequence). The V end lost 2 bases, the J end lost 7 bases, and 18 bases lay between the germline ends. The CDR3 loop spans 14 amino acids. CDR3 coding DNA: TGCAGTGCTAGACGCGGGGCGACCAACAATGAGCAGTACTTC. Translating gives CSARRGATNNEQYF.